This passage covers 9 T cell receptor beta chains from one sample sequenced in a study of T cells after yellow fever vaccination. TCRdb passed the 5' RACE reads through MiXCR, listing each CDR3 protein once. Of some 340,000 distinct CDR3 sequences in the sample, around a tenth were seen once. This material consisted of CD4+ T cells sorted from PBMCs, taken 45 days after the yellow fever booster vaccination. The receptors here all came from a man younger than 35 who received the YFV17D yellow fever vaccine.

This CDR3 reads CASSERGRAYEQYF. CDR3 sequence (DNA): TGTGCCAGCAGTGAAAGAGGCAGGGCCTACGAGCAGTACTTC. The rearrangement links TRBV25-1 to TRBJ2-7; TRBD1 is a possible D gene (5 bases). This CDR3 region has 14 residues. V was clipped by 2 bases and J by 2 bases, with 10 bases between them. Germline loops: CDR1 MGHDK, CDR2 SYGVNS.

This clonotype was seen a few times. This chain joins TRBV7-9 and TRBJ1-1; no definite D call. Trimming took 0 bases from V and 7 from J, leaving 0 bases between them. CDR1 and CDR2 from the germline V gene are SEHNR and FQNEAQ (reference sequence). The CDR3 is 10 residues long. The CDR3: CASSLAEAFF. Written as DNA, the CDR3 is TGTGCCAGCAGCTTAGCTGAAGCTTTCTTT.

The CDR3 is CASSLDLGDGTGELFF. DNA for the CDR3: TGTGCCAGCAGCTTGGATCTAGGAGATGGCACCGGGGAGCTGTTTTTT. The chain carries TRBV5-6 and TRBJ2-2; D call uncertain. Germline CDR1 and CDR2: SGHDT and YYEEEE. The CDR3 runs 16 residues. With 0 bases removed from V and 4 bases from J, the gap between germline ends came to 13 bases. Supplemented by reference TRBV5-6 and TRBJ2-2, the full variable domain reads DAGVTQSPTHLIKTRGQQVTLRCSPKSGHDTVSWYQQALGQGPQFIFQYYEEEERQRGNFPDRFSGHQFPNYSSELNVNALLLGDSALYLCASSLDLGDGTGELFFGEGSRLTVL.

CDR3 nucleotides: TGTGCCAGCAGTTTTCAGCGTCGGGAGACCCAGTACTTC. This encodes CASSFQRRETQYF. This sequence joins TRBV6-5 and TRBJ2-5; D unresolved. Trimming stripped 4 bases from V and 5 bases from J, with 11 bases between. The CDR3 sequence is 13 residues long. CDR1 and CDR2 (germline): MNHEY, SVGAGI.

This clonotype was counted ten times or more. V is TRBV5-6 and J is TRBJ2-5; weak D call: TRBD1 (6 bases). Trimming shortened V by 2 bases and J by 1 base, and 12 bases separated the two germline ends. Germline lookup yields CDR1 SGHDT and CDR2 YYEEEE. This CDR3 has 15 residues. CDR3 sequence reads: CASSFGGPSQETQYF. CDR3 in DNA: TGTGCCAGCAGCTTTGGGGGCCCCAGCCAAGAGACCCAGTACTTC.

The sample holds a few counts of this clonotype. This sequence joins TRBV7-3 and TRBJ2-3; TRBD1 might be the D (8 bases). Per the germline V gene, CDR1 is SGHTA and CDR2 is FQGTGA. The V gene lost 4 bases and the J gene lost 8 bases, with 13 bases spanning the gap. The CDR3 has 13 amino acids. The CDR3 coding sequence is TGTGCCAGCAGCTCACAGGGGGGGGGTACGCAGTATTTT. This encodes CASSSQGGGTQYF.

This clonotype showed up just a few times. The rearrangement uses TRBV6-2 or TRBV6-3 and TRBJ2-1, with D perhaps TRBD1 or TRBD2 (6 bases each). Trimming shortened V by 5 bases and J by 15 bases, and 17 bases separated the two germline ends. CDR1 and CDR2 from the germline V gene are MNHEY and SVGEGT. The CDR3 is 12 amino acids. The DNA for the CDR3 is TGTGCCAGCAGTAACGGGGGCCAACGCTCGTTCTTC. This gives the protein CASSNGGQRSFF.

This clonotype was counted ten times or more. The chain has TRBV29-1 and TRBJ2-5, with 12 nucleotides matching TRBD2. With 6 bases clipped from V and 0 bases from J, the junction kept 8 bases outside the gene matches. The CDR3 contains 16 residues. Germline loops: CDR1 SQVTM, CDR2 ANQGSEA. The CDR3 nucleotides read TGCAGCGTCAAGGGTCTAGCGGGGGGGAACCAAGAGACCCAGTACTTC. This codes for CSVKGLAGGNQETQYF.

This clonotype was counted a single time. The chain employs TRBV2 and TRBJ2-3, with TRBD1 identical over 7 bases. CDR1 and CDR2 (germline): SNHLY, FYNNEI. This CDR3 comprises 14 residues. Unmatched junction bases numbered 11, after V lost 7 bases and J lost 7 bases. The CDR3 nucleotides are TGTGCCAGCAATCCCCTGGGACAGACACATACGCAGTATTTT. Protein sequence: CASNPLGQTHTQYF.